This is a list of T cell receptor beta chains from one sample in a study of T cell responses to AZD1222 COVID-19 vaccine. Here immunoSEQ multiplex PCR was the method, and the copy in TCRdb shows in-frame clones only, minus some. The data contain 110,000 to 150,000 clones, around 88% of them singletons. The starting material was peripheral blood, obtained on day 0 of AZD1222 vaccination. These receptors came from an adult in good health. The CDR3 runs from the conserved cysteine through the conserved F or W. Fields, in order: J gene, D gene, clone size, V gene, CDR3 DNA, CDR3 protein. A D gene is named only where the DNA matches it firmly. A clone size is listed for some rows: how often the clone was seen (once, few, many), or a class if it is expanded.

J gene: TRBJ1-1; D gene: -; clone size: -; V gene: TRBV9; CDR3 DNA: TGTGCCAGCAGCGCAAGAGGTGAGAACACTGAAGCTTTCTTT; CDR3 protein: CASSARGENTEAFF
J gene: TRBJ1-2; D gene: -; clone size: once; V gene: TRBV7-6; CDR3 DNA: TGTGCCAGCAGCCCGCAACAGGGTTCAGGCTATGGCTACACCTTC; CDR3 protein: CASSPQQGSGYGYTF
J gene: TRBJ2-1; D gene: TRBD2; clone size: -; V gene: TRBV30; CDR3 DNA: TGTGCCTGGAGTGTAATGGCGAGCGGGAAAGAACGTATGCAGTTCTTC; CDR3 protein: CAWSVMASGKERMQFF
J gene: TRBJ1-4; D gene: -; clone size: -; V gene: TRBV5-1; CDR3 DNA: TGCGCCAGCAGCTTGGGAGATGAAAAACTGTTTTTT; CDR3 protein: CASSLGDEKLFF
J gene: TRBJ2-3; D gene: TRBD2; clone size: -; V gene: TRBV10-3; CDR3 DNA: TGTGCCACCCACCACGCGGGAGGAACAGATACGCAGTATTTT; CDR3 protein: CATHHAGGTDTQYF
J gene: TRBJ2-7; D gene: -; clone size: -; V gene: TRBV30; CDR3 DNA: TGTGCCTGGAGTGTACTCGGACTAGTGGCAGGGGGGGAGCAGTACTTC; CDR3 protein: CAWSVLGLVAGGEQYF
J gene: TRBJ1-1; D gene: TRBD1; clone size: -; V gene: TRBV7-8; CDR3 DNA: TGTGCCAGCAGCTCGACAGGGGGATACACTGAAGCTTTCTTT; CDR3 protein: CASSSTGGYTEAFF
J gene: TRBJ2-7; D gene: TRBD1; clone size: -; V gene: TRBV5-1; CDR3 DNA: TGCGCCAGCAGCGGAGGAGGGACAGGGAATGAGCAGTACTTC; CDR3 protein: CASSGGGTGNEQYF
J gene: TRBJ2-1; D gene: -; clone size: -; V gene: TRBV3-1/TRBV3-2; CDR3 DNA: TGTGCCAGCAGCCCTCTCACCGCCGGGAGATACAATGAGCAGTTCTTC; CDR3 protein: CASSPLTAGRYNEQFF
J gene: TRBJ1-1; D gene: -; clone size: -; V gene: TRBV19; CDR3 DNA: TGTGCCAGTAGTATAGATCTTGGAGGAACTGAAGCTTTCTTT; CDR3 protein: CASSIDLGGTEAFF
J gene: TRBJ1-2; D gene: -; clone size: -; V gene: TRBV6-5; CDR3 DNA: TGTGCCAGCAGTATACAGGGTTTTGGCTACACCTTC; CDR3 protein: CASSIQGFGYTF
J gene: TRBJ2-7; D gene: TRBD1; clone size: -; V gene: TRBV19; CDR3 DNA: TGTGCCAGTAGTATTGAGGGACAGGGGTACTACGAGCAGTACTTC; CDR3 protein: CASSIEGQGYYEQYF
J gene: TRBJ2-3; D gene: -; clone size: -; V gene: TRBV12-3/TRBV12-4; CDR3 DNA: TGTGCCAGCAGAGGGGCCACAGATACGCAGTATTTT; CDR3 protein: CASRGATDTQYF
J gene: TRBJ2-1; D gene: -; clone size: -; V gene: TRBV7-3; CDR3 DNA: TGTGCCAGCAGCGGGGGACTCTTATACAATGAGCAGTTCTTC; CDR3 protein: CASSGGLLYNEQFF
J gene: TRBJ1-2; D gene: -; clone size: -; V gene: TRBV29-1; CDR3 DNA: TGCAGCGTTGATAGGGGTGGGGAGTCTAATGGCTACACCTTC; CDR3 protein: CSVDRGGESNGYTF
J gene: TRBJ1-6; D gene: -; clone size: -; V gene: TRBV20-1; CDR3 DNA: TGCAGTGCTAGTGGGCTATCCTATAATTCACCCCTCCACTTT; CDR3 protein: CSASGLSYNSPLHF
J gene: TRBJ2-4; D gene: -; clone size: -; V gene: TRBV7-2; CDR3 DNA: TGTGCCAGCAGCTCGAAGAGAGGGGGGAACATTCAGTACTTC; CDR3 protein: CASSSKRGGNIQYF
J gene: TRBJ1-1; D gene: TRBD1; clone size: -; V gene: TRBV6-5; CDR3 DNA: TGTGCCAGCAGTTACGGGACAGCTAAGACTGATGCTTTCTTT; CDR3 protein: CASSYGTAKTDAFF
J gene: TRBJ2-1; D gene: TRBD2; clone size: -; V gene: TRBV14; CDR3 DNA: TGTGCCAGCAGCCAAGCACTAGCGGGGAACAATGAGCAGTTCTTC; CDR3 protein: CASSQALAGNNEQFF
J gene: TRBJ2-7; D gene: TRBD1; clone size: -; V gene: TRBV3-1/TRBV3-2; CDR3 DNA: TGTGCCAGCAGTGAAAGGGGGGACAGGTCCTACGAGCAGTACTTC; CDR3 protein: CASSERGDRSYEQYF
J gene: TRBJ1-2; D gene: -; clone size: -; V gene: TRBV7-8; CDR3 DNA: TGTGCCAGCAGCCCGGGACGGATGTATGGCTACACCTTC; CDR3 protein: CASSPGRMYGYTF
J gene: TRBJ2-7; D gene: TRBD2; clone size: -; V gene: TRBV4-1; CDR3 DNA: TGCGCCAGCAGCCAAGATGGCAGCGGGAGCTACGAGCAGTACTTC; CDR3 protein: CASSQDGSGSYEQYF
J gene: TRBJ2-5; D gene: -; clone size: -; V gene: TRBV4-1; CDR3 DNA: TGCGCCAGCAGCCAAGTTCCAGAAGGGACCCAGTACTTC; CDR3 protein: CASSQVPEGTQYF
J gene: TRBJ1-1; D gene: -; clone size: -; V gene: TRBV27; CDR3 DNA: TGTGCCAGCAGTTACTCACAGGTTTCTGAAGCTTTCTTT; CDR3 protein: CASSYSQVSEAFF
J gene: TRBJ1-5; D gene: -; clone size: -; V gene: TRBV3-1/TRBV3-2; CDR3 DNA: TGTGCCAGCAGCCCCAGAGGAGGTAGCAATCAGCCCCAGCATTTT; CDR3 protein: CASSPRGGSNQPQHF
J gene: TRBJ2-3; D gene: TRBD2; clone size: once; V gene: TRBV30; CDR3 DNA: TGTGCCTGGAGCCGGACTAGCGGGGATGATACGCAGTATTTT; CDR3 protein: CAWSRTSGDDTQYF
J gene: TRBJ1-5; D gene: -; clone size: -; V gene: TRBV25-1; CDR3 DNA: TGTGCCAGCCACCTCCCTTGGGATAGGGACAATCAGCCCCAGCATTTT; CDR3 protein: CASHLPWDRDNQPQHF
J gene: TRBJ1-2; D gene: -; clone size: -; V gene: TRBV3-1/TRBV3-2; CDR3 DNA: TGTGCCAGCAGCCAAGCCGGGGCCTTTGAGGGCTACACCTTC; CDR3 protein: CASSQAGAFEGYTF
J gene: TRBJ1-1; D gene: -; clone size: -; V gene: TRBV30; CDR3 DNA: TGTGCCTGGAGTAGGATACGGGGAATGAACACTGAAGCTTTCTTT; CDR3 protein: CAWSRIRGMNTEAFF
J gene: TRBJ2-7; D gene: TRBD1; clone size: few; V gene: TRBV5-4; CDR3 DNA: TGTGCCAGCAGCCCACAAAGACAGGGAGACGAGCAGTACTTC; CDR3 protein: CASSPQRQGDEQYF
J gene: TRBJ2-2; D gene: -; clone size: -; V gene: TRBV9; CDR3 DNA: TGTGCCAGCAGCGTAGGACCGTCCACCGGGGAGCTGTTTTTT; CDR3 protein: CASSVGPSTGELFF
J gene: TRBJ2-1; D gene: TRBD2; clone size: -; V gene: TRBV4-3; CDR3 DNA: TGCGCCAGCAGCCAAGGGGCGGGAGACGTAAGTAATGAGCAGTTCTTC; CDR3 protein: CASSQGAGDVSNEQFF
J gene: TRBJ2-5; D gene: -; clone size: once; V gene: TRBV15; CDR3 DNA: TGTGCCACCAGCAGAGATCGGAGCAGGAACAGACCCCGGGAAGAGACCCAGTACTTC; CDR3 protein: CATSRDRSRNRPREETQYF
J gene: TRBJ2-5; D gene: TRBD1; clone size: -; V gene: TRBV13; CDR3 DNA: TGTGCCAGCAGCCTAGCCAAGGACAGGGGGGAGACCCAGTACTTC; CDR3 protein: CASSLAKDRGETQYF
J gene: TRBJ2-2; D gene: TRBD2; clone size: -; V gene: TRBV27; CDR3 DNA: TGTGCCAGCAGTCCCCCACTAGCGATCACCGGGGAGCTGTTTTTT; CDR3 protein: CASSPPLAITGELFF
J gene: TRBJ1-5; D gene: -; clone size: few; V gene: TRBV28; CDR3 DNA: TGTGCCAGCAGCCCGTCCGGGGAATCATATAGCAATCAGCCCCAGCATTTT; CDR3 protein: CASSPSGESYSNQPQHF
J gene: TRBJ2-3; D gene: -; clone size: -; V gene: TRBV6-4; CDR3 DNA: TGTGCCAGCAGCCGGGAAATGAGCACAGATACGCAGTATTTT; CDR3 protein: CASSREMSTDTQYF
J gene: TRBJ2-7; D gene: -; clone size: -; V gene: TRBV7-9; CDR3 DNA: TGTGCCAGCAGCTCCTACAGGCCTCCTAGTGTCTACGAGCAGTACTTC; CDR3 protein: CASSSYRPPSVYEQYF
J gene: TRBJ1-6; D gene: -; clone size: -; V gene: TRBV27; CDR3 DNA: TGTGCCAGCAGTTTTAACTATAATTCACCCCTCCACTTT; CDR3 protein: CASSFNYNSPLHF
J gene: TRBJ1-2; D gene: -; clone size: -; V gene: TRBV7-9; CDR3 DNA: TGTGCCAGCAGCTTTGGGCAGGCGAACTATGGCTACACCTTC; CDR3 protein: CASSFGQANYGYTF
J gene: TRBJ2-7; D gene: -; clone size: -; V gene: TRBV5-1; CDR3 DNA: TGCGCCAGCAGCCTTGGGGGGTACGAGCAGTACTTC; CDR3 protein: CASSLGGYEQYF
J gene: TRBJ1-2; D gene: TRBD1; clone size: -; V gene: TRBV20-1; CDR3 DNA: TGCAGTGCTGGACAGGTCCATGGCTACACCTTC; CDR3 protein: CSAGQVHGYTF
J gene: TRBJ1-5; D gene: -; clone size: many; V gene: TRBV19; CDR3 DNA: TGTGCCAGTAGTATTGGGGGATATAGCAATCAGCCCCAGCATTTT; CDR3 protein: CASSIGGYSNQPQHF
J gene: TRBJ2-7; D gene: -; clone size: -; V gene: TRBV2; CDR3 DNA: TGTGCCGGTAGCAGGGGTGTGGTCTACGAGCAGTACTTC; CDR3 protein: CAGSRGVVYEQYF
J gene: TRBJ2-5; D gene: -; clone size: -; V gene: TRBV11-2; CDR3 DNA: TGTGCCAGCAGCTTAGGCCACAGAAGACAAGAGACCCAGTACTTC; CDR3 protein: CASSLGHRRQETQYF
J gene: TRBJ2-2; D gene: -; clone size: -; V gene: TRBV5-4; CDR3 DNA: TGTGCCAGCAGCCCGGAGGGGACAATCGTTAACACCGGGGAGCTGTTTTTT; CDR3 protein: CASSPEGTIVNTGELFF
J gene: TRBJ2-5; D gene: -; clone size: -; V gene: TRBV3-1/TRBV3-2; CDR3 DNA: TGTGCCAGCAGCCCGAACTCGGGCGGGGAGACCCAGTACTTC; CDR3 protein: CASSPNSGGETQYF
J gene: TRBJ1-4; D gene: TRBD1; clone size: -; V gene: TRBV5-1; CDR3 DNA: TGCGCCAGCAGCAGGGACAGCTATAATGAAAAACTGTTTTTT; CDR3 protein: CASSRDSYNEKLFF
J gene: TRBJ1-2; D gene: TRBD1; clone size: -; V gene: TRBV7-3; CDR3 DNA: TGTGCCAGCAGCTTGACAGGGCTTCGTTCGTATGGCTACACCTTC; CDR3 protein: CASSLTGLRSYGYTF
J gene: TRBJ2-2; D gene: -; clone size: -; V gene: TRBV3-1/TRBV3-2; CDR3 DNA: TGTGCCAGCAGCCCACAAAAGAGGGCTCTGAACACCGGGGAGCTGTTTTTT; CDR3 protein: CASSPQKRALNTGELFF
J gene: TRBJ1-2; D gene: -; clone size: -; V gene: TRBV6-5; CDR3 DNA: TGTGCCAGCAGTTACCCGGCAAGGGACACAGCATATGGCTACACCTTC; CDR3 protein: CASSYPARDTAYGYTF
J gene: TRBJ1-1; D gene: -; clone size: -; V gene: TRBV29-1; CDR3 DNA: TGCAGCGTTGAAGTGGCAGGGAGAGACACTGAAGCTTTCTTT; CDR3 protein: CSVEVAGRDTEAFF
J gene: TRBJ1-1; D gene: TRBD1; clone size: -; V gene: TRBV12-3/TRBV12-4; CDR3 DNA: TGTGCCACCAGGGGGCGGGACACTGAAGCTTTCTTT; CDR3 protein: CATRGRDTEAFF
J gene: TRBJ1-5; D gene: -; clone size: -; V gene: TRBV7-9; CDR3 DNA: TGTGCCAGCAGCCCTACCCTAGAGGGAACAAACAATCAGCCCCAGCATTTT; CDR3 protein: CASSPTLEGTNNQPQHF
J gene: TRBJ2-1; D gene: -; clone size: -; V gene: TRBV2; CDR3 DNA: TGTGCCAGCAACGGGGATTGGAATGAGCAGTTCTTC; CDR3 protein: CASNGDWNEQFF
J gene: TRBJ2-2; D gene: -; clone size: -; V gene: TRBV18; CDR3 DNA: TGTGCCAGCTCACCAGCCAGTCAGGAGCCCGGGGAGCTGTTTTTT; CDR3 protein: CASSPASQEPGELFF
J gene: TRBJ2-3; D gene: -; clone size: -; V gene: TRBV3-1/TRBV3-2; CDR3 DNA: TGTGCCAGCAGCCCCGGAAGGGGAGAACACACAGATACGCAGTATTTT; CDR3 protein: CASSPGRGEHTDTQYF
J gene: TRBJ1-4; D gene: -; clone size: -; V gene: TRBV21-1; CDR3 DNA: TGTGCCAGCAGCAAAATTTTCGGGCCCACGAGGGCAACTAATGAAAAACTGTTTTTT; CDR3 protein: CASSKIFGPTRATNEKLFF
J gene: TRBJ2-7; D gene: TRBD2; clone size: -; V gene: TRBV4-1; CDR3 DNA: TGCGCCAGCAGCCAACGAGCGGGAGTCCCCTACGAGCAGTACTTC; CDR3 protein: CASSQRAGVPYEQYF